The source of this T cell receptor (beta chain) is a study of graft-versus-host responses after intestinal transplantation. In the study overall: All recipients were given anti-thymocyte globulin induction, and tacrolimus and steroids were then administered for around three years.

The table lists this clone with a count of one. Its antigen remains unidentified. The method was immunoSEQ multiplex PCR; TCRdb's version includes in-frame clones alone and lacks a portion of them. Seen here are over 85,000 clones, 80% to 95% observed once, and the top ten hold 0.45% to 0.65%. Study-level findings and limits: When patients had graft-donor T cell macrochimerism, their allografts held high graft-versus-host to host-versus-graft clonal ratios. Detected in recipient marrow were GvH clones, some of which were first observed in ileum or blood. Association was observed between peak circulating GvH clone levels and early post-transplant HvG declines.

Germline CDR1 is LNHDA and CDR2 is SQIVND (reference sequence). V trimming: 3 bases; J trimming: 0 bases; junction bases outside the gene matches: 5. The CDR3 runs to 17 residues. Sequenced material: unstimulated CD8+ T cells sorted from spleen or lymph node cells, taken before intestinal transplant. The chain joins TRBV19 to TRBJ1-5; 10 positions agree with TRBD1. The TCR originated in a human donor who received an intestinal transplant. The chain's CDR3 is CASSMGQGLDSNQPQHF. The CDR3 DNA reads TGTGCCAGTAGTATGGGACAGGGGCTCGATAGCAATCAGCCCCAGCATTTT.